This entry lists 23 T cell receptor beta chains sequenced from one sample in a study of T cell changes during pregnancy in multiple sclerosis. Only in-frame clones appear in the TCRdb table, and some are missing; sequencing was by immunoSEQ multiplex PCR. This sample has around 70,000 clones; 90% to 95% occur once, and the top ten carry around 0.6%. This specimen was peripheral blood, taken in the third trimester of pregnancy. The receptors shown here come from a female donor with multiple sclerosis, enrolled in a pregnancy study.

This chain uses TRBV6-1 with TRBJ1-3; 7 bases fit TRBD1. V trimming: 4 bases; J trimming: 8 bases; junction bases outside the gene matches: 5. Germline-derived CDR1 and CDR2 are MNHNS and SASEGT. The CDR3 is 13 residues long. The CDR3 here is CASSGGQWDTIYF. CDR3 nucleotide sequence: TGTGCCAGCAGTGGGGGACAGTGGGACACCATATATTTT.

V gene TRBV6-5 combines with J gene TRBJ1-2; 8 nucleotides line up with TRBD1. J gave up 6 bases and V 0 bases, and 9 bases lay outside the gene matches. The germline V gene has CDR1 MNHEY and CDR2 SVGAGI. The CDR3 sequence is 16 residues long. The CDR3: CASSYSSIRGRNGYTF. As DNA, the CDR3 is TGTGCCAGCAGTTACTCGAGTATCAGGGGGCGGAATGGCTACACCTTC.

This rearrangement joins TRBV6-4 to TRBJ1-5; 9 nucleotides line up with TRBD1. CDR3 length: 14 residues. J lost 3 bases, V lost 7 bases, and 4 bases had no gene match. Germline V gene data show CDR1 as MRHNA and CDR2 as SNTAGT. The CDR3 here is CASTGDRDNQPQHF. In DNA, the CDR3 is TGTGCCAGCACGGGGGACAGGGACAATCAGCCCCAGCATTTT.

This clone appeared a single time. The gene calls are TRBV6-1 and TRBJ2-2; tentative D call: TRBD1 (6 bases). Germline CDR1 and CDR2: MNHNS and SASEGT. Deletions cut 4 bases from V and 3 bases from J, with 9 bases between. There are 14 residues in the CDR3. CDR3 protein: CASSGRGYTGELFF. Written as DNA, the CDR3 is TGTGCCAGCAGTGGCAGGGGTTACACCGGGGAGCTGTTTTTT.

The rearrangement joins TRBV15 to TRBJ1-3; no firm D call. Germline V gives CDR1 LNHNV, CDR2 YYDKDF (reference sequence). This CDR3 spans 15 amino acids. Trimming removed 8 bases from V and 0 bases from J, with 14 bases in between. The chain's CDR3 is CATGRSGGSGNTIYF. CDR3 DNA: TGTGCCACCGGGCGGTCCGGAGGCTCTGGAAACACCATATATTTT.

The chain joins TRBV5-1 to TRBJ2-1; D gene uncertain. Trimming left V 2 bases short and J 5 bases short, with 8 bases between. This CDR3 spans 13 amino acids. CDR1 and CDR2 from the germline V gene are SGHRS and YFSETQ. CDR3 residues: CASSLTRNNEQFF. CDR3 bases: TGCGCCAGCAGCTTAACACGTAACAATGAGCAGTTCTTC.

The J gene is TRBJ2-3, the V gene TRBV5-4, with D uncertain. Germline CDR1 and CDR2: SGHNT and YYREEE (reference sequence). The ends were cut back, 1 base at V and 4 bases at J, with 7 bases in the middle. This CDR3 has 13 residues. The chain's CDR3 is CASSLSVADTQYF. Written as DNA, the CDR3 is TGTGCCAGCAGCTTGTCGGTCGCAGATACGCAGTATTTT.

The chain couples TRBV6-5 to TRBJ1-4, with a possible D match to TRBD1 (6 bases). Trimming cost V 8 bases and J 8 bases, with 9 bases left between them. The V gene's germline CDR1 is MNHEY and CDR2 SVGAGI. This CDR3 is built from 11 residues. The CDR3 DNA sequence: TGTGCCAGCGGTACAGGGGAAAAACTGTTTTTT. Its protein is CASGTGEKLFF.

The chain recombines TRBV2 with TRBJ2-2; TRBD1 is a possible D gene (5 bases). The length of the CDR3 is 13 residues. V gave up 8 bases and J gave up 3 bases, with 10 bases separating them. From germline, CDR1 is SNHLY and CDR2 FYNNEI. The CDR3 coding sequence is TGTGCCAGCCGCCGACAGTACACCGGGGAGCTGTTTTTT. Residues: CASRRQYTGELFF.

The rearrangement joins TRBV7-3 to TRBJ2-5; 10 bases map to TRBD2. Germline CDR1 SGHTA, CDR2 FQGTGA. The CDR3 totals 16 residues. The junction had 6 bases not matched to a gene; V was cut back by 1 base and J by 4 bases. This CDR3 is CASSLRAAGGRETQYF. Here the CDR3 DNA reads TGTGCCAGCAGCTTAAGGGCAGCGGGGGGGAGAGAGACCCAGTACTTC.

This chain uses TRBV18 with TRBJ1-5; TRBD1 matches at 7 bases. V was clipped by 6 bases and J by 3 bases; unmatched bases: 8. The CDR3 is 15 residues long. CDR1 KGHSH and CDR2 LQKENI come from the germline V gene. In DNA, the CDR3 is TGTGCCAGCTCCCCGCGGGACAGAGCCAATCAGCCCCAGCATTTT. Amino acids: CASSPRDRANQPQHF.

The chain employs TRBV20-1 and TRBJ2-5; D unresolved. The CDR3 contains 11 residues. The V end was cut by 6 bases, the J end by 4 bases, with 9 bases between. Germline CDR1 reads DFQATT; CDR2 reads SNEGSKA (reference sequence). CDR3 sequence: CSAQAGETQYF. CDR3 in DNA: TGCAGTGCCCAGGCAGGAGAGACCCAGTACTTC.

The chain combines TRBV5-1 with TRBJ1-6; TRBD1 matches at 8 bases. The germline gives CDR1 SGHRS, CDR2 YFSETQ. This CDR3 spans 14 amino acids. With V trimmed by 4 bases and J by 10 bases, 7 bases remained unmatched. This CDR3 is CASSPGQGSSPLHF. CDR3 sequence (DNA): TGCGCCAGCAGCCCAGGACAGGGATCCTCACCCCTCCACTTT.

The V call is TRBV6-5, the J call TRBJ2-7; D remains unclear. CDR3 length: 13 amino acids. V dropped 0 bases and J dropped 5 bases, with 8 bases sitting between them. Germline CDR1 is MNHEY and CDR2 is SVGAGI. As DNA, the CDR3 is TGTGCCAGCAGTTACTCGTTTGCGCACGAGCAGTACTTC. Encoded protein: CASSYSFAHEQYF.

The gene calls are TRBV5-5 and TRBJ1-2; perhaps TRBD1 as D (6 bases). The CDR3 contains 15 residues. V was cut by 9 bases and J by 6 bases, with 24 bases left in between. Germline V gives CDR1 SGHKS, CDR2 YYEKEE (reference sequence). The CDR3 nucleotides are TGTGCCACCAGTGGACAGTTGGCCCCCTATCATGGCTACACCTTC. Residues: CATSGQLAPYHGYTF.

The rearrangement links TRBV9 to TRBJ2-3; 7 positions agree with TRBD2. Germline lookup yields CDR1 SGDLS and CDR2 YYNGEE. This CDR3 is 16 amino acids long. Trimming took 4 bases from V and 7 from J; bases not matched to a gene: 15. The CDR3 region is CASSHRDYPNVNTQYF. The CDR3 nucleotides read TGTGCCAGCAGCCACCGGGACTACCCAAATGTAAATACGCAGTATTTT.

The chain carries TRBV5-8 and TRBJ2-5, with a weak D call TRBD1 (5 bases). Germline V gene data show CDR1 as SGHTS and CDR2 as YDEGEE. CDR3 length: 15 residues. Trimming took 0 bases from V and 4 from J, leaving 13 bases between them. This chain's CDR3 is CASSLVRGRGETQYF. CDR3 coding DNA: TGTGCCAGCAGCTTGGTAAGGGGAAGAGGAGAGACCCAGTACTTC.

The chain carries TRBV19 and TRBJ2-1, with D tentatively TRBD1 (5 bases). Looked up from germline, CDR1 is LNHDA and CDR2 is SQIVND (reference sequence). V shed 5 bases and J shed 8 bases, with 10 bases lying between them. The CDR3 is 12 residues long. This CDR3 is CASSPGFHEQFF. CDR3 sequence (DNA): TGTGCCAGTAGTCCAGGGTTTCATGAGCAGTTCTTC. Looking up the rest from reference TRBV19 and TRBJ2-1 gives the full variable domain: DGGITQSPKYLFRKEGQNVTLSCEQNLNHDAMYWYRQDPGQGLRLIYYSQIVNDFQKGDIAEGYSVSREKKESFPLTVTSAQKNPTAFYLCASSPGFHEQFFGPGTRLTVL.

This clone was counted once. As DNA, the CDR3 is TGCAGCGCGCTGGGACAGGGCCAAGAGACCCAGTACTTC. Translating it yields CSALGQGQETQYF. The chain joins TRBV29-1 to TRBJ2-5; 9 bases line up with TRBD1. Germline CDR1 reads SQVTM; CDR2 reads ANQGSEA. With V trimmed by 7 bases and J by 1 base, 4 bases remained unmatched. CDR3 length: 13 amino acids. The full variable domain, its missing parts supplied by reference TRBV29-1 and TRBJ2-5, is SAVISQKPSRDICQRGTSLTIQCQVDSQVTMMFWYRQQPGQSLTLIATANQGSEATYESGFVIDKFPISRPNLTFSTLTVSNMSPEDSSIYLCSALGQGQETQYFGPGTRLLVL.

The chain has TRBV7-2 and TRBJ2-3, with 9 bases lining up with TRBD2. The junction had 9 bases not matched to a gene; V was cut back by 9 bases and J by 5 bases. The CDR3 is made up of 14 amino acids. CDR1 is SGHTA and CDR2 is FQGNSA in the germline V gene. CDR3 sequence: CASTQAGGGDTQYF. The DNA of the CDR3 is TGTGCCAGTACCCAAGCGGGGGGAGGAGATACGCAGTATTTT. Complete variable domain (other parts from reference TRBV7-2 and TRBJ2-3): GAGVSQSPSNKVTEKGKDVELRCDPISGHTALYWYRQSLGQGLEFLIYFQGNSAPDKSGLPSDRFSAERTGGSVSTLTIQRTQQEDSAVYLCASTQAGGGDTQYFGPGTRLTVL.

This clone was counted once. The rearrangement joins TRBV2 to TRBJ2-6, with D perhaps matching TRBD1 (6 bases). Trimming cost V 7 bases and J 5 bases, with 12 bases left between them. There are 14 residues in the CDR3. Germline V lookup: CDR1 SNHLY, CDR2 FYNNEI. The CDR3 loop reads CASIAGEWANVLTF. The CDR3 nucleotides are TGTGCCAGCATAGCAGGGGAGTGGGCCAACGTCCTGACTTTC.

This clone was counted a few times. The chain uses TRBV27 and TRBJ1-1; TRBD1 is a possible D gene (5 bases). CDR3 length: 13 amino acids. Trimming removed 3 bases from V and 6 bases from J, with 11 bases in between. Germline lookup yields CDR1 MNHEY and CDR2 SMNVEV (reference sequence). CDR3 DNA sequence: TGTGCCAGCAGTTTCCGGGGGATGGCTGAAGCTTTCTTT. Residues: CASSFRGMAEAFF.

A single count supports this clone. This rearrangement joins TRBV6-5 to TRBJ2-1; 10 positions agree with TRBD1. Germline lookup yields CDR1 MNHEY and CDR2 SVGAGI. With 6 bases clipped from V and 7 bases from J, the junction kept 0 bases outside the gene matches. The CDR3 loop spans 12 amino acids. CDR3 coding DNA: TGTGCCAGCAGGGGACAGGGGAATGAGCAGTTCTTC. Its protein is CASRGQGNEQFF.